Listed here are 24 T cell receptor beta chains from one sample, sequenced in a study of metastatic and nonmetastatic thyroid tumors. With MiXCR, TCRdb called clones anew from the PCR reads. The sample includes around 26,000 clones, roughly 20% of them seen just once. No treatment had been given to any patient before thyroid surgery. Material for sequencing was adjacent normal tissue. All receptors derive from a female donor with papillary thyroid cancer or a benign thyroid nodule (not recorded which). Some clones in this sample may be carry-over from other donors' samples.

On this clone itself: It is likely a read error, because the conserved phenylalanine at the end of the CDR3 is missing. The rearrangement links TRBV20-1 to TRBJ1-1; weak D call: TRBD1 (5 bases). The length of the CDR3 is 11 residues. Between the trimmed V and J ends, which lost 8 bases and 7 bases, there was a span of 14 bases. Germline V gene sequence: CDR1 DFQATT, CDR2 SNEGSKA (reference sequence). Here the CDR3 reads CSSKYRREAFY. Here the CDR3 DNA reads TGCAGTTCTAAGTACAGGCGTGAAGCTTTCTAT.

This clone was seen repeatedly, ten times or more. The chain employs TRBV20-1 and TRBJ2-1, with D unresolved. Germline values: CDR1 DFQATT, CDR2 SNEGSKA (reference sequence). CDR3 size: 13 residues. Between the trimmed V and J ends, which lost 4 bases and 7 bases, there was a span of 14 bases. In DNA, the CDR3 is TGCAGTGCTAATCCGGGTCGCTCAAATGAGCAGTTCTTC. Its protein is CSANPGRSNEQFF.

This clone is classed as medium-sized. The rearrangement uses TRBV2 and TRBJ2-7; D is possibly TRBD2 (5 bases). Trimming cost V 2 bases and J 3 bases, with 8 bases left between them. Per the germline V gene, CDR1 is SNHLY and CDR2 is FYNNEI. CDR3 size: 13 residues. The CDR3 is CASSEKRNYEQYF. CDR3 nucleotide sequence: TGTGCCAGCAGTGAAAAGCGGAACTACGAGCAGTACTTC.

This clone was detected ten times or more. The chain carries TRBV5-1 and TRBJ2-5, with 7 nucleotides matching TRBD2. Trimming removed 3 bases from V and 3 bases from J; junction bases left unmatched: 2. Germline V gene data show CDR1 as SGHRS and CDR2 as YFSETQ. The CDR3 runs 13 residues. The CDR3 loop reads CASSWGGEETQYF. The CDR3 bases are TGCGCCAGCAGCTGGGGAGGGGAAGAGACCCAGTACTTC.

This rearrangement joins TRBV20-1 to TRBJ1-5; the D gene is possibly TRBD1 (6 bases). CDR1 is DFQATT, CDR2 SNEGSKA, per germline (reference sequence). This CDR3 spans 16 amino acids. The V end was cut by 3 bases, the J end by 0 bases, with 15 bases between. As DNA, the CDR3 is TGCAGTGCTAGGGTAGACAGGAGCCATAGCAATCAGCCCCAGCATTTT. Translated: CSARVDRSHSNQPQHF.

This clone was seen a few times. The chain joins TRBV24-1 to TRBJ2-5, with 7 bases aligning to TRBD1. Germline V gene data show CDR1 as KGHDR and CDR2 as SFDVKD. The CDR3 covers 14 residues. Trimming took 4 bases from V and 0 from J; bases not matched to a gene: 1. CDR3 nucleotide sequence: TGTGCCACCAGTGAGGACAGGTACCAAGAGACCCAGTACTTC. Translation gives CATSEDRYQETQYF.

As concerns this clone: A read error may produce the germline difference seen at one junction end. The chain uses TRBV19 and TRBJ2-2; 8 bases are a match to TRBD2. The CDR3 loop spans 18 amino acids. Germline CDR1 reads LNHDA; CDR2 reads SQIVND (reference sequence). The CDR3 nucleotides are TGTGCCAGTAGTGCTCGAAGGGGACTAGAGGGAGCCGTCGTGGAGCTTTTTTTT. It is translated as CASSARRGLEGAVVELFF. Full variable domain (outside the CDR3, taken from reference TRBV19 and TRBJ2-2): DGGITQSPKYLFRKEGQNVTLSCEQNLNHDAMYWYRQDPGQGLRLIYYSQIVNDFQKGDIAEGYSVSREKKESFPLTVTSAQKNPTAFYLCASSARRGLEGAVVELFFGEGSRLTVL.

The gene calls are TRBV6-5 and TRBJ1-1; 7 bases are a match to TRBD1. Trimming cost V 4 bases and J 4 bases; bases outside gene matches: 6. The CDR3 totals 14 residues. Germline CDR1 and CDR2: MNHEY and SVGAGI. CDR3 region: CASSLQGIATEAFF. The CDR3 DNA follows: TGTGCCAGCAGTTTACAGGGGATCGCCACTGAAGCTTTCTTT.

V and J are TRBV7-8 and TRBJ1-2; D unclear. The CDR3 loop spans 15 amino acids. Trimming stripped 2 bases from V and 4 bases from J, with 14 bases between. Germline V lookup: CDR1 SGHVS, CDR2 FQNEAQ. Written as DNA, the CDR3 is TGTGCCAGCAGCTTATATACCACCTCCTTCTATGGCTACACCTTC. This encodes CASSLYTTSFYGYTF.

This clone was counted ten times or more. The chain uses TRBV29-1 and TRBJ1-2; TRBD1 aligns across 9 bases. After removal of 5 bases from V and 3 bases from J, the junction contained 7 bases not matched to a gene. This CDR3 is 14 amino acids long. Looked up from germline, CDR1 is SQVTM and CDR2 is ANQGSEA. The CDR3 DNA reads TGCAGCGTTAGAAACAGGGGGCAGGACTATGGCTACACCTTC. Its protein product is CSVRNRGQDYGYTF.

As regards this clone: The germline gene is not matched at one end of the junction; a read error may be the cause. V gene TRBV20-1 combines with J gene TRBJ2-7; 8 bases map to TRBD1. This CDR3 comprises 13 residues. Germline V CDR1 and CDR2: DFQATT, SNEGSKA (reference sequence). This CDR3 is CSAPGTGGNEHYF. CDR3 nucleotides: TGCAGTGCTCCCGGTACAGGGGGTAACGAGCATTACTTC.

At least ten counts were recorded for this clone. V usage is TRBV19 and J usage is TRBJ2-5; the D gene could be TRBD1 or TRBD2 (5 bases each). CDR3 length equals 14 residues. The germline V gene encodes CDR1 LNHDA and CDR2 SQIVND (reference sequence). V lost 7 bases and J 9 bases, leaving 21 bases between the germline ends. This CDR3 is CASMDTLRPRAQYF. The CDR3 bases are TGTGCCAGTATGGACACCCTACGCCCGCGGGCCCAGTACTTC.

This chain uses TRBV7-3 with TRBJ1-1; the match to TRBD1 covers 7 bases. The trim removed 5 bases at V and 5 bases at J, leaving 8 bases unmatched. The CDR3 is 14 residues long. The germline V gene encodes CDR1 SGHTA and CDR2 FQGTGA. The CDR3 DNA is TGTGCCAGCAGCCTCCAACAGGGGTCAACTGAAGCTTTCTTT. The encoded protein is CASSLQQGSTEAFF.

V is TRBV18 and J is TRBJ2-1; 10 bases map to TRBD2. Germline lookup yields CDR1 KGHSH and CDR2 LQKENI. V lost 6 bases, J lost 6 bases, and 8 bases stayed unmatched. CDR3 length equals 15 residues. Here the CDR3 DNA reads TGTGCCAGCTCCCCCCCAGCGGGAGGGCTCAATGAGCAGTTCTTC. Translated, it gives CASSPPAGGLNEQFF.

With regard to this clone: Given the absence of the conserved phenylalanine or tryptophan at the CDR3 end, a read error is likely. Because the CDR3's place on the DNA is in doubt, the DNA is left out and the CDR3 is given as listed by TCRdb. This chain's CDR3 is CASSLKPAFYNEQLL. The rearrangement uses TRBV12-3 or TRBV12-4 and TRBJ2-1. The length of the CDR3 is 15 amino acids, counting both ends.

The sample holds a few counts of this clone. The rearrangement uses TRBV27 and TRBJ2-7, with 11 positions matching TRBD1. This CDR3 comprises 15 residues. With 5 bases clipped from V and 3 bases from J, the junction kept 6 bases outside the gene matches. Germline loops: CDR1 MNHEY, CDR2 SMNVEV (reference sequence). The CDR3 region is CASSPRGQGVYEQYF. In nucleotides, the CDR3 is TGTGCCAGCAGTCCACGGGGACAGGGGGTCTACGAGCAGTACTTC.

The table lists this clone with many counts. The V gene is TRBV2, the J gene TRBJ2-1; D may be TRBD2 (7 bases). The CDR3 spans 13 residues. V was trimmed by 8 bases and J by 6 bases, leaving 14 bases between them. Germline values: CDR1 SNHLY, CDR2 FYNNEI. CDR3 residues: CASLKRGGNEQFF. In DNA form, the CDR3 reads TGTGCCAGCCTCAAGAGGGGGGGCAATGAGCAGTTCTTC.

This clone was observed once. J is TRBJ2-5 and V is TRBV25-1; TRBD2 is a possible D gene (6 bases). The V end lost 6 bases, the J end lost 5 bases, and 16 bases lay between the germline ends. Germline loops: CDR1 MGHDK, CDR2 SYGVNS. CDR3 length: 14 residues. The DNA for the CDR3 is TGTGCCAGCAGACCCCGGTGGGGGGAGGAGACCCAGTACTTC. This gives the protein CASRPRWGEETQYF.

This clone was counted a few times. V usage is TRBV6-1 and J usage is TRBJ2-1; D may be TRBD2 (7 bases). The CDR3 contains 15 residues. Trimming cost V 4 bases and J 5 bases, with 15 bases left between them. From germline, CDR1 is MNHNS and CDR2 SASEGT. CDR3 sequence: CASSVWWGGHNEQFF. CDR3 bases: TGTGCCAGCAGTGTGTGGTGGGGGGGCCACAATGAGCAGTTCTTC.

This clone has ten or more counts. The chain joins TRBV29-1 to TRBJ1-1, with 7 bases identical to TRBD1. Germline V gene data show CDR1 as SQVTM and CDR2 as ANQGSEA. J gave up 5 bases and V 6 bases, and 6 bases lay outside the gene matches. The CDR3 has 12 amino acids. CDR3 DNA: TGCAGCGTCGGCCCAGGGGGGACTGAAGCTTTCTTT. Protein: CSVGPGGTEAFF.

In its sample, this clone was seen many times. The V call is TRBV2, the J call TRBJ2-7, with D possibly called TRBD1 or TRBD2 (7 bases each). From germline, CDR1 is SNHLY and CDR2 FYNNEI. Trimming stripped 7 bases from V and 0 bases from J, with 16 bases between. The CDR3 spans 15 residues. Here the CDR3 DNA reads TGTGCCAGCAAGCAGGGGGGGTTCGGCTCCTACGAGCAGTACTTC. Its translation is CASKQGGFGSYEQYF.

This clone counts as medium-sized. This chain uses TRBV2 with TRBJ1-2; perhaps TRBD1 as D (5 bases). The CDR3 extends over 15 amino acids. CDR1 SNHLY and CDR2 FYNNEI come from the germline V gene. V gave up 2 bases and J gave up 4 bases, with 14 bases separating them. The CDR3 DNA follows: TGTGCCAGCAGTGAATTCGGGACCGACTTCTATGGCTACACCTTC. Residues: CASSEFGTDFYGYTF.

As to this clone: The CDR3 end shows no conserved phenylalanine or tryptophan, and so a read error is likely. The J gene is TRBJ1-2, the V gene TRBV6-1, with TRBD1 matching over 7 bases. The CDR3 has 14 residues. The germline gives CDR1 MNHNS, CDR2 SASEGT. CDR3 nucleotide sequence: TGTGCGAGCAGAGGGGGCGCAGCTAACTATGGCTACACCATC. This sequence encodes CASRGGAANYGYTI.

This clone was counted many times. The chain employs TRBV30 and TRBJ2-3; possible D gene TRBD1, 6 bases. This CDR3 has 15 residues. Germline loops: CDR1 GTSNPN, CDR2 SVGIG (reference sequence). Trimming took off 2 bases at V and 2 bases at J, with 14 bases between the two ends. The DNA for the CDR3 is TGTGCCTGGAGTTTCGACAGGTACCTCACAGATACGCAGTATTTT. As protein: CAWSFDRYLTDTQYF.